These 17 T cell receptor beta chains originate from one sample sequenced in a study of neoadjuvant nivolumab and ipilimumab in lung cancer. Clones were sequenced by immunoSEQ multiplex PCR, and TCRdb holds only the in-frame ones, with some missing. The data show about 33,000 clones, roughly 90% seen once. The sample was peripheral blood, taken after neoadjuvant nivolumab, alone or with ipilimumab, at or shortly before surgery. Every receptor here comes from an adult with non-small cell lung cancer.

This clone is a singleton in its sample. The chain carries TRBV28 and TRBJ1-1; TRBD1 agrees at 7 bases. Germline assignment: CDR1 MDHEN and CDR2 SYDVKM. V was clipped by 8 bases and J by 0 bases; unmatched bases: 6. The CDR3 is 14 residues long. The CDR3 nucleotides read TGTGCCAGCTTCCGAAGGGGGCTGAACACTGAAGCTTTCTTT. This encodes CASFRRGLNTEAFF.

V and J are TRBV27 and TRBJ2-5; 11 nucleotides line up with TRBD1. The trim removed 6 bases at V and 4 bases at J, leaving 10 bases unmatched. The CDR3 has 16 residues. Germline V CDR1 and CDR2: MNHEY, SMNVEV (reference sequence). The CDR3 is CASRMRGTGGAETQYF. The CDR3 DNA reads TGTGCCAGCAGAATGCGGGGGACAGGGGGGGCAGAGACCCAGTACTTC.

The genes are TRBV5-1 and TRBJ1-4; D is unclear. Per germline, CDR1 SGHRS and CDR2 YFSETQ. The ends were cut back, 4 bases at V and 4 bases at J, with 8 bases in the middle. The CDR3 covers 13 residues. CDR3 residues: CASSRDSNEKLFF. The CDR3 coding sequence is TGCGCCAGCAGCCGAGATAGTAATGAAAAACTGTTTTTT. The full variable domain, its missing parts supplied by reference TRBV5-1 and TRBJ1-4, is KAGVTQTPRYLIKTRGQQVTLSCSPISGHRSVSWYQQTPGQGLQFLFEYFSETQRNKGNFPGRFSGRQFSNSRSEMNVSTLELGDSALYLCASSRDSNEKLFFGSGTQLSVL.

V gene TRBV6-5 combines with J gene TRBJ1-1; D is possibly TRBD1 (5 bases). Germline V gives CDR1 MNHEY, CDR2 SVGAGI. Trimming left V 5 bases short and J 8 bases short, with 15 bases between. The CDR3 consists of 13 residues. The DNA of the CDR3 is TGTGCCAGCAGTAACCGGTGGGGGACCGAAGCTTTCTTT. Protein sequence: CASSNRWGTEAFF.

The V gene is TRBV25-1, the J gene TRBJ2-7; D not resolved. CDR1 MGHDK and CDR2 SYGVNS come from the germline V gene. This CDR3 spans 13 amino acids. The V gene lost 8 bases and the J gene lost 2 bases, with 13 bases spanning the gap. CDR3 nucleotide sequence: TGTGCCAGCCGTCTGGACCAAGCCTACGAGCAGTACTTC. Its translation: CASRLDQAYEQYF.

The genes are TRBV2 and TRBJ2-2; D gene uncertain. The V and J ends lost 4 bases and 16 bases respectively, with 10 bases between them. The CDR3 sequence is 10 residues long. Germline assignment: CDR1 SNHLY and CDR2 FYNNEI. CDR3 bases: TGTGCCAGCAGTGTGACCCGCCCGTTTTTT. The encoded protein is CASSVTRPFF.

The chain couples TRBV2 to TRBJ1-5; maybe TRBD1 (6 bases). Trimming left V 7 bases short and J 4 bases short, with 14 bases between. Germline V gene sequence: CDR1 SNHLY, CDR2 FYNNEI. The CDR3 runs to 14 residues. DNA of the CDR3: TGTGCCAGCACTCGGAGGGGGGGGAATCAGCCCCAGCATTTT. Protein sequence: CASTRRGGNQPQHF. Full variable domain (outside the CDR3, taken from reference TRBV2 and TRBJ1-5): EPEVTQTPSHQVTQMGQEVILRCVPISNHLYFYWYRQILGQKVEFLVSFYNNEISEKSEIFDDQFSVERPDGSNFTLKIRSTKLEDSAMYFCASTRRGGNQPQHFGDGTRLSIL.

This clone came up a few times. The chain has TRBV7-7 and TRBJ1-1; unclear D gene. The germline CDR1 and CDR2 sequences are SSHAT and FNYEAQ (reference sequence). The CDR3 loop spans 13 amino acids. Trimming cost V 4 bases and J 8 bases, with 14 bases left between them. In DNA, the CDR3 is TGTGCCAGCAGCTCGCCCCTCGCGGACGAAGCTTTCTTT. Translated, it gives CASSSPLADEAFF.

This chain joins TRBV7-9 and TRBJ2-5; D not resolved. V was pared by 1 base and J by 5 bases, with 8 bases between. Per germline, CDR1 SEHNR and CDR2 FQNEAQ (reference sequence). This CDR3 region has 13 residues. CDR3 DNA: TGTGCCAGCAGCTTAGGGTACCTGGAGACCCAGTACTTC. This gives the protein CASSLGYLETQYF.

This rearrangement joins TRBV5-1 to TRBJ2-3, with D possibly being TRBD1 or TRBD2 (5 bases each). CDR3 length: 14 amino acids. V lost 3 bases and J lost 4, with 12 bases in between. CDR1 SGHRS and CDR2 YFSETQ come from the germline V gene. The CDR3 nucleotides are TGCGCCAGCAGCTCCCGGGACCCCCCAGATACGCAGTATTTT. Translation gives CASSSRDPPDTQYF.

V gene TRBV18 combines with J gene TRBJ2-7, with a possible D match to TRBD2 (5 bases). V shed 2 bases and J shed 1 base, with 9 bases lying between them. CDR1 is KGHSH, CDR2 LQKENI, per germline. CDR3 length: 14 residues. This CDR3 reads CASSPSRRSYEQYF. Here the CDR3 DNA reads TGTGCCAGCTCACCATCCAGGAGGTCCTACGAGCAGTACTTC. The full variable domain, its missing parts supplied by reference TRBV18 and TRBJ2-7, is NAGVMQNPRHLVRRRGQEARLRCSPMKGHSHVYWYRQLPEEGLKFMVYLQKENIIDESGMPKERFSAEFPKEGPSILRIQQVVRGDSAAYFCASSPSRRSYEQYFGPGTRLTVT.

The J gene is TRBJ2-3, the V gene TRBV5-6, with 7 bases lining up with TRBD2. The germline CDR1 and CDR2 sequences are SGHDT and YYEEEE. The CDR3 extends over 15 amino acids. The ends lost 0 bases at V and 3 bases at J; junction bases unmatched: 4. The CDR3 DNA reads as TGTGCCAGCAGCTTGGCGGGGGGAACTACAGATACGCAGTATTTT. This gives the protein CASSLAGGTTDTQYF. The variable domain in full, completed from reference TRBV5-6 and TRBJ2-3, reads DAGVTQSPTHLIKTRGQQVTLRCSPKSGHDTVSWYQQALGQGPQFIFQYYEEEERQRGNFPDRFSGHQFPNYSSELNVNALLLGDSALYLCASSLAGGTTDTQYFGPGTRLTVL.

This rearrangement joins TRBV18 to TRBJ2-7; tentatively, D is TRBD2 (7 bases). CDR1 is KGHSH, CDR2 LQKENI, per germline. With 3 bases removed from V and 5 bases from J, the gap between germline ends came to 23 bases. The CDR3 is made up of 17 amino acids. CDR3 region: CASSPFPSGEGGHEQYF. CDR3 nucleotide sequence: TGTGCCAGCTCACCTTTTCCCTCCGGGGAGGGGGGCCACGAGCAGTACTTC.

As DNA, the CDR3 is TGCGCCAGCAGCTTGACAGGGGAAGCTTTCTTT. Its translation is CASSLTGEAFF. The chain is built from TRBV5-1 and TRBJ1-1; D possibly corresponds to TRBD1 (6 bases). The CDR3 extends over 11 amino acids. Germline-derived CDR1 and CDR2 are SGHRS and YFSETQ. Between the trimmed V and J ends, which lost 1 base and 8 bases, there was a span of 6 bases.

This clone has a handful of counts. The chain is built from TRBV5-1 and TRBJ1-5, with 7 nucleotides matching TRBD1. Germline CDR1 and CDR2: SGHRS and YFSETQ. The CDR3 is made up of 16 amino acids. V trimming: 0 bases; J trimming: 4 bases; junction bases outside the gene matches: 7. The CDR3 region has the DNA TGCGCCAGCAGCTTGGAGCCGGGACAGCCGAATCAGCCCCAGCATTTT. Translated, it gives CASSLEPGQPNQPQHF.

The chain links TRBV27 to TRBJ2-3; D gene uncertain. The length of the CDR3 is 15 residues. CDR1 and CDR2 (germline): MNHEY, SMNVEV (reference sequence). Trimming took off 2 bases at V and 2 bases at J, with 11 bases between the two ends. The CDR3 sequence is CASSLMDPFTDTQYF. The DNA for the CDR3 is TGTGCCAGCAGTTTAATGGATCCCTTCACAGATACGCAGTATTTT.

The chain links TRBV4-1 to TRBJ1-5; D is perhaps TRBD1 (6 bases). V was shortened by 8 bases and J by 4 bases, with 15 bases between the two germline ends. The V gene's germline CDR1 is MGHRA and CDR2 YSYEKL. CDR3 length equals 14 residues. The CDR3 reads CASSDTGRNQPQHF. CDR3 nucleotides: TGCGCCAGCTCCGACACAGGGAGAAATCAGCCCCAGCATTTT.